The 10 T cell receptor beta chains in this list originate from one sample, sequenced in a study of T cell repertoires in cytomegalovirus infection. TCRdb processed the reads anew with MiXCR; each CDR3 protein has one entry. The table records about 310,000 distinct CDR3 sequences, around 9.1% of them present only once. The sequencing input was PBMCs. Receptors originate from a human donor in good health (CMV status not recorded). Some clones in this sample may be carry-over from other donors' samples.

This clonotype was seen more than once but under ten times. The rearrangement links TRBV7-9 to TRBJ2-5, with TRBD2 as a possible D gene (6 bases). Germline V gene lookup returns CDR1 SEHNR and CDR2 FQNEAQ (reference sequence). The CDR3 extends over 11 amino acids. V was trimmed by 6 bases and J by 5 bases, leaving 7 bases between them. The CDR3 region has the DNA TGTGCCAGCAGGACTAGGGAGACCCAGTACTTC. It is translated as CASRTRETQYF.

This clonotype has a handful of counts. The chain is built from TRBV7-3 and TRBJ2-1; 7 positions agree with TRBD2. CDR1 SGHTA and CDR2 FQGTGA come from the germline V gene. The J segment lost 5 bases and the V segment lost 0 bases, leaving 4 bases of the junction unmatched. CDR3 length equals 15 residues. The CDR3: CASSLTGGIHNEQFF. The CDR3 nucleotides are TGTGCCAGCAGCTTAACGGGGGGGATACACAATGAGCAGTTCTTC.

In this sample, this clonotype turned up many times. This chain's CDR3 is CASSFSRGLAKNIQYF. DNA of the CDR3: TGCGCCAGCAGCTTCTCCCGGGGACTAGCCAAAAACATTCAGTACTTC. The rearrangement links TRBV5-1 to TRBJ2-4; perhaps TRBD2 as D (6 bases). Between the trimmed V and J ends, which lost 2 bases and 0 bases, there was a span of 12 bases. CDR3 length: 16 residues. Germline-derived CDR1 and CDR2 are SGHRS and YFSETQ.

This clonotype was counted a few times. J is TRBJ2-1 and V is TRBV28; 12 bases agree with TRBD1. The junction had 9 bases not matched to a gene; V was cut back by 6 bases and J by 9 bases. From germline, CDR1 is MDHEN and CDR2 SYDVKM. The CDR3 covers 15 residues. The CDR3 DNA sequence: TGTGCCAGCAGGGAGCCCGGGACAGGGGGCCGTGAGCAGTTCTTC. It yields the protein CASREPGTGGREQFF.

This clonotype was detected ten times or more. The chain joins TRBV12-5 to TRBJ1-3; no definite D call. The germline gives CDR1 LGHNT, CDR2 FRNRAP. This CDR3 has 14 residues. V shed 1 base and J shed 0 bases, with 4 bases lying between them. This CDR3 is CASGLGVSGNTIYF. The DNA for the CDR3 is TGTGCTAGTGGTTTGGGAGTCTCTGGAAACACCATATATTTT.

This clonotype was seen at least ten times. The chain couples TRBV6-2 or TRBV6-3 to TRBJ1-5; TRBD1 agrees at 9 bases. CDR1 MNHEY and CDR2 SVGEGT come from the germline V gene. The CDR3 contains 16 residues. The trim removed 7 bases at V and 0 bases at J, leaving 7 bases unmatched. The CDR3 spells CASTQGTGISNQPQHF. The CDR3 DNA is TGTGCCAGCACCCAAGGGACAGGGATTAGCAATCAGCCCCAGCATTTT.

This clonotype was found many times. The V call is TRBV4-2, the J call TRBJ2-3, with 8 bases matching TRBD2. V lost 0 bases to trimming and J lost 2 bases; unmatched junction nucleotides: 4. This CDR3 region has 16 residues. Germline lookup yields CDR1 LGHNA and CDR2 YNFKEQ. CDR3 bases: TGTGCCAGCAGCCAAGAAACGACTAGCGCCACAGATACGCAGTATTTT. It translates to CASSQETTSATDTQYF.

This chain connects TRBV29-1 to TRBJ1-1; TRBD1 might be the D (6 bases). The CDR3 is 13 residues long. V was shortened by 4 bases and J by 4 bases, with 13 bases between the two germline ends. Looked up from germline, CDR1 is SQVTM and CDR2 is ANQGSEA. The CDR3 DNA reads TGCAGCGTTGTATGGAGAGGGGGCACTGAAGCTTTCTTT. This translates into CSVVWRGGTEAFF.

Ten or more counts support this clonotype. The chain couples TRBV28 to TRBJ2-3; 8 bases match TRBD2. J lost 8 bases, V lost 7 bases, and 8 bases had no gene match. This CDR3 is 13 amino acids long. The V gene's germline CDR1 is MDHEN and CDR2 SYDVKM. For the CDR3, the DNA is TGTGCCAGCACCCCGGGGGGGGGCGGTACGCAGTATTTT. It translates to CASTPGGGGTQYF.

This chain joins TRBV7-3 and TRBJ2-5, with 11 bases lining up with TRBD2. CDR1 SGHTA and CDR2 FQGTGA come from the germline V gene. The CDR3 extends over 21 amino acids. V lost 0 bases to trimming and J lost 4 bases; unmatched junction nucleotides: 19. CDR3 protein: CASSLTRPSGGRLPTIETQYF. The CDR3 bases are TGTGCCAGCAGCTTAACCCGCCCTAGCGGGGGGCGACTCCCCACCATAGAGACCCAGTACTTC.